This TCR beta chain was sequenced in a study of blood T cell repertoires in COVID-19. Study-wide context: Samples of COVID-19 (acute and convalescent) were obtained from the United States, Italy and Spain. PBMCs, B-cell-depleted T cells, or T cells were the source of the cDNA or gDNA that made up the material.

The data were produced by immunoSEQ multiplex PCR, yet TCRdb's version contains in-frame clones alone and is incomplete. In the table there are approximately 670,000 clones, about nine tenths of which are singletons. CDR1 is MDHEN and CDR2 is SYDVKM in the germline V gene. This CDR3 has 17 residues. V was pared by 4 bases and J by 1 base, with 11 bases of the junction left unmatched. The rearrangement joins TRBV28 to TRBJ1-2; 8 bases match TRBD1. This receptor was identified in a woman aged 18-29 years with acute or convalescent COVID-19. The sample was peripheral blood. This chain's CDR3 is CASSSWTGYPSNYGYTF. The CDR3 DNA follows: TGTGCCAGCAGTTCCTGGACAGGGTACCCTAGTAACTATGGCTACACCTTC.